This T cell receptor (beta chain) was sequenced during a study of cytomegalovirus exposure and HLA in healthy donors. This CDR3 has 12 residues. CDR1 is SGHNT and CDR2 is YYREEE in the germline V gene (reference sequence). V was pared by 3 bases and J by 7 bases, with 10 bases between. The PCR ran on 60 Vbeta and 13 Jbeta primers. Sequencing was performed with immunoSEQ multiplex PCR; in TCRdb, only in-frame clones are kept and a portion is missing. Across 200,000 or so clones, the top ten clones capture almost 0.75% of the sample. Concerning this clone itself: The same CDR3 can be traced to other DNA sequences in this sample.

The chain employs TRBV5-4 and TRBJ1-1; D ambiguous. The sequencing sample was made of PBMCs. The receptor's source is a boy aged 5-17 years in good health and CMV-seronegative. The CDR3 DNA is TGTGCCAGCAGCTCAATTGAGAGTGAAGCTTTCTTT. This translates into CASSSIESEAFF. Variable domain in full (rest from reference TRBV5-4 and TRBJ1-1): ETGVTQSPTHLIKTRGQQVTLRCSSQSGHNTVSWYQQALGQGPQFIFQYYREEENGRGNFPPRFSGLQFPNYSSELNVNALELDDSALYLCASSSIESEAFFGQGTRLTVV.